A selection of T cell receptor beta chains follows, all from one sample in a study of T cells after posttransplantation cyclophosphamide. Libraries were prepared by immunoSEQ multiplex PCR; TCRdb keeps only in-frame clonotypes and omits some of them. The sample contains roughly 30,000 clones, about 89% of which appear only once. The sample comprised naive CD4+ T cells sorted from PBMCs. These receptors originate from a woman in her sixties in good health, CMV-negative, and a related stem cell transplant donor. Each CDR3 is given with its conserved first and last residue. The D gene is left open where the match is weak. Clone size is shown for a subset of rows, as once, few, many or a class of expanded clone.

>TRBJ1-4|.|few|TRBV28
CASSLYSGRIEKLFF
TGTGCCAGCAGTTTGTATAGTGGGAGAATAGAAAAACTGTTTTTT
>TRBJ2-4|TRBD2|.|TRBV28
CATIPGTSKNIQYF
TGTGCCACCATACCCGGGACTAGTAAAAACATTCAGTACTTC
>TRBJ2-2|TRBD2|.|TRBV10-1
CASSESGGTGELFF
TGCGCCAGCAGTGAAAGCGGGGGGACCGGGGAGCTGTTTTTT
>TRBJ2-5|.|.|TRBV7-2
CASTLGPRTTGGETQYF
TGTGCCAGCACCTTAGGCCCGAGGACGACCGGCGGGGAGACCCAGTACTTC
>TRBJ2-1|.|.|TRBV10-2
CASSPGSYNEQFF
TGCGCCAGCAGTCCGGGCTCCTACAATGAGCAGTTCTTC
>TRBJ2-7|TRBD2|.|TRBV18
CASSPPSGYEQYF
TGTGCCAGCTCACCACCTAGCGGGTACGAGCAGTACTTC
>TRBJ1-2|TRBD1|.|TRBV5-4
CASSLGQGSFYGYTF
TGTGCCAGCAGCTTAGGACAGGGGTCGTTCTATGGCTACACCTTC
>TRBJ2-5|TRBD2|once|TRBV5-4
CASSLSGSGGGTQYF
TGTGCCAGCAGCTTGAGTGGAAGTGGGGGGGGGACCCAGTACTTC
>TRBJ2-1|.|.|TRBV28
CASSSTPGQQREQFF
TGTGCCAGCAGTTCCACCCCCGGCCAGCAGCGGGAGCAGTTCTTC
>TRBJ2-7|.|.|TRBV6-5
CATRGPPYEQYF
TGTGCCACCCGAGGCCCCCCCTACGAGCAGTACTTC
>TRBJ2-7|TRBD1|.|TRBV5-4
CASSSDRDLYEQYF
TGTGCCAGCAGCTCAGACAGGGACCTCTACGAGCAGTACTTC